This T cell receptor beta chain was profiled in a study of control samples from healthy donors and cancer patients. Measured with immunoSEQ multiplex PCR; TCRdb has only the in-frame clones, and not every one. The sample carries approximately 35,000 clones, around 93% recorded once. This CDR3 spans 13 amino acids. The V gene end was trimmed by 6 bases and the J gene end by 1 base; junction bases not matched to a gene: 3. CDR1 and CDR2 (germline): SGHTA, FQGNSA. Sequencing used PBMCs. The receptor comes from a man in his forties with colorectal cancer. V is TRBV7-2 and J is TRBJ2-7; 7 bases agree with TRBD1. Written as DNA, the CDR3 is TGTGCCAGCAGGAAACAGGGGTCCTACGAGCAGTACTTC. Amino acid sequence: CASRKQGSYEQYF.